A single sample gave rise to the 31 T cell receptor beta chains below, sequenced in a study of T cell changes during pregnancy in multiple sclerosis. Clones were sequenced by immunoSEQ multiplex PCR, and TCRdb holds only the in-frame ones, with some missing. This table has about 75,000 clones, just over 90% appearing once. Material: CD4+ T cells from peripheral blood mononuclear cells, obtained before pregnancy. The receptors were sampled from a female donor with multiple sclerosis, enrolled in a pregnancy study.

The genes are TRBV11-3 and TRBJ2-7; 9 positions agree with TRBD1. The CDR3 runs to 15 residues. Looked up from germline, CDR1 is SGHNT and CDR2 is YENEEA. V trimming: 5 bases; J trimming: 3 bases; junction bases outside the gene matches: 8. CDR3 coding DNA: TGTGCCAGCAGCACCCAAGTGGGACAGGGCTACGAGCAGTACTTC. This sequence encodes CASSTQVGQGYEQYF.

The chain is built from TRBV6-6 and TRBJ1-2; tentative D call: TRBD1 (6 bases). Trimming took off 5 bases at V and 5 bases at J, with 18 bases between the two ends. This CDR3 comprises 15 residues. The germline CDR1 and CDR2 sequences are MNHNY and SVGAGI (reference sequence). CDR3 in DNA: TGTGCCAGCAGTAAGGGGAACAGGGAAAGTTATGGCTACACCTTC. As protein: CASSKGNRESYGYTF.

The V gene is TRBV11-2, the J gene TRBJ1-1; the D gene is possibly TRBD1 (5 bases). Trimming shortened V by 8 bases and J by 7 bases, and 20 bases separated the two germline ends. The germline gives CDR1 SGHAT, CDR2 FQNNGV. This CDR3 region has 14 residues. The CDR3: CASVVGTGAYEAFF. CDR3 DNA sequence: TGTGCCAGCGTGGTAGGCACAGGAGCATATGAAGCTTTCTTT.

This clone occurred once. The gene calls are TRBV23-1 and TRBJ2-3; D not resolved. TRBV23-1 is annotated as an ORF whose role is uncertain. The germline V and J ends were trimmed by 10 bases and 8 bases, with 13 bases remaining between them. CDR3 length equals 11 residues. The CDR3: CAILGTGTQYF. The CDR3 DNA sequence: TGCGCCATTCTAGGCACCGGTACGCAGTATTTT.

CDR3 sequence reads: CASRGTGYSNQPQHF. The CDR3 DNA sequence: TGTGCCAGCAGGGGTACAGGGTACAGCAATCAGCCCCAGCATTTT. J is TRBJ1-5 and V is TRBV27; D might be TRBD1 (6 bases). Trimming left V 6 bases short and J 1 base short, with 13 bases between. The CDR3 covers 15 residues. Germline CDR1 is MNHEY and CDR2 is SMNVEV (reference sequence).

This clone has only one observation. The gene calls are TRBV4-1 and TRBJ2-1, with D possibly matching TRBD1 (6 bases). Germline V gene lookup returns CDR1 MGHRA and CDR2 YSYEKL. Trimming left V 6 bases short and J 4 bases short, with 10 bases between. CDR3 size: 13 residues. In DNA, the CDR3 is TGCGCCAGCAGGGGACACGAATACAATGAGCAGTTCTTC. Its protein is CASRGHEYNEQFF.

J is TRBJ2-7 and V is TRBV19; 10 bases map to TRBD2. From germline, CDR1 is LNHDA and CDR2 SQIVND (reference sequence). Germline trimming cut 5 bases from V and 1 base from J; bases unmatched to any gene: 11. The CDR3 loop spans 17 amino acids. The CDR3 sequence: CASSPRKREGLSYEQYF. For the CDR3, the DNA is TGTGCCAGTAGTCCGAGGAAGCGGGAGGGCCTTTCCTACGAGCAGTACTTC.

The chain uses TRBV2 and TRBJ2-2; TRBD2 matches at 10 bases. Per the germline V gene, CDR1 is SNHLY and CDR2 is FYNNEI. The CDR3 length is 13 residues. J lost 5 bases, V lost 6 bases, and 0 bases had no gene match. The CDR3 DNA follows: TGTGCCAGCAGACTAGCGGGAACCGGGGAGCTGTTTTTT. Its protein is CASRLAGTGELFF. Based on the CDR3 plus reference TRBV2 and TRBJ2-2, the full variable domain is EPEVTQTPSHQVTQMGQEVILRCVPISNHLYFYWYRQILGQKVEFLVSFYNNEISEKSEIFDDQFSVERPDGSNFTLKIRSTKLEDSAMYFCASRLAGTGELFFGEGSRLTVL.

The CDR3 sequence: CASSLRDRSGYTF. In nucleotides, the CDR3 is TGTGCCAGTAGTCTCCGGGACAGGTCGGGCTACACCTTC. The chain has TRBV19 and TRBJ1-2, with 8 bases aligning to TRBD1. Germline loops: CDR1 LNHDA, CDR2 SQIVND (reference sequence). Trimming removed 5 bases from V and 8 bases from J; junction bases left unmatched: 7. This CDR3 contains 13 residues.

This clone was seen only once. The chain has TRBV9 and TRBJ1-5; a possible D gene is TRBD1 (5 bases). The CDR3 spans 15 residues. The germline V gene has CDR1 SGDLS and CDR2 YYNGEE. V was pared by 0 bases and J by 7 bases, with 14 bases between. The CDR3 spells CASSVGTQGGQPQHF. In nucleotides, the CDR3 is TGTGCCAGCAGCGTAGGGACTCAGGGAGGGCAGCCCCAGCATTTT.

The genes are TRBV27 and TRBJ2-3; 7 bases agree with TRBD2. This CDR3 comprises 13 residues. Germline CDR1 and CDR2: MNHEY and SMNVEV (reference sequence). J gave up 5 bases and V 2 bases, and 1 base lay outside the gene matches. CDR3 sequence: CASSLGRGDTQYF. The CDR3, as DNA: TGTGCCAGCAGTTTAGGGAGGGGAGATACGCAGTATTTT.

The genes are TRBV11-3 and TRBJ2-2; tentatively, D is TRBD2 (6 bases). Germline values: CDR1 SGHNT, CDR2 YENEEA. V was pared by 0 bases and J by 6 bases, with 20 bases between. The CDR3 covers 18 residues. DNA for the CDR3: TGTGCCAGCAGCTTAGATGAGTGGCGCGGGGAGCCTCCCGGGGAGCTGTTTTTT. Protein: CASSLDEWRGEPPGELFF.

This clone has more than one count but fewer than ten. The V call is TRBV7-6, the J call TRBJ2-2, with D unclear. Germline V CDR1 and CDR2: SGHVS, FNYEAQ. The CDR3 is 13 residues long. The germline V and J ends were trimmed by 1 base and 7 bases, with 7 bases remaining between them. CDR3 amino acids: CASSLDYVGELFF. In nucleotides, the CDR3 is TGTGCCAGCAGCTTAGATTATGTCGGGGAGCTGTTTTTT.

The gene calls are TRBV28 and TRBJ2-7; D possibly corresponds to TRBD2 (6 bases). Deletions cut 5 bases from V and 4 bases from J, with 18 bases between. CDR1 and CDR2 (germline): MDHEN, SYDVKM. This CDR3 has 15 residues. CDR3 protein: CASSTEGAGFYEQYF. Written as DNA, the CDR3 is TGTGCCAGCAGTACCGAGGGAGCGGGCTTTTACGAGCAGTACTTC.

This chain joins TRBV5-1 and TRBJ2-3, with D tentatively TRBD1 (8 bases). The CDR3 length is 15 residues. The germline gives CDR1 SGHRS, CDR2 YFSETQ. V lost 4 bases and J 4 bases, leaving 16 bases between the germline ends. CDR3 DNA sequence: TGCGCCAGCAGCGCATACAGGGGGAGGGCAGATACGCAGTATTTT. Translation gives CASSAYRGRADTQYF.

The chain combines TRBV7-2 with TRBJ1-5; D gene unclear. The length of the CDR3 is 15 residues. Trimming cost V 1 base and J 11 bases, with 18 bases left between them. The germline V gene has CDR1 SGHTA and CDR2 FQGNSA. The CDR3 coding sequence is TGTGCCAGCAGCTTAGAAATATTGGGGAAGGAGGCCCAGCATTTT. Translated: CASSLEILGKEAQHF.

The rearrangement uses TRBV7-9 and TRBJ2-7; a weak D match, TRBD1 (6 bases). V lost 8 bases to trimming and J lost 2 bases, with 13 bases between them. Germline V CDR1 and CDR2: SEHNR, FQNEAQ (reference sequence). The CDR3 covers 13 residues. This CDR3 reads CASHERDTYEQYF. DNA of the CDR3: TGTGCCAGCCACGAAAGGGACACCTACGAGCAGTACTTC.

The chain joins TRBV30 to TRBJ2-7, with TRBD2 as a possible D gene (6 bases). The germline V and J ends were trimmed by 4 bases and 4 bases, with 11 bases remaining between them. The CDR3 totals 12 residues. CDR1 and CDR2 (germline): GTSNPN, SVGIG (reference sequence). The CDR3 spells CAWKGREYEQYF. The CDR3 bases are TGTGCCTGGAAGGGGCGGGAATACGAGCAGTACTTC.

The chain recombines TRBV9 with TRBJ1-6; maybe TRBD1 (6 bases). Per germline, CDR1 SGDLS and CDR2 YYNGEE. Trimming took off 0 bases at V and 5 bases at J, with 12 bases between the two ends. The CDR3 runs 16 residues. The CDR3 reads CASSVGRGQNNSPLHF. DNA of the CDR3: TGTGCCAGCAGCGTAGGCAGGGGTCAAAATAATTCACCCCTCCACTTT. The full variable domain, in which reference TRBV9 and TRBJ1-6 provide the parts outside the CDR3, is DSGVTQTPKHLITATGQRVTLRCSPRSGDLSVYWYQQSLDQGLQFLIQYYNGEERAKGNILERFSAQQFPDLHSELNLSSLELGDSALYFCASSVGRGQNNSPLHFGNGTRLTVT.

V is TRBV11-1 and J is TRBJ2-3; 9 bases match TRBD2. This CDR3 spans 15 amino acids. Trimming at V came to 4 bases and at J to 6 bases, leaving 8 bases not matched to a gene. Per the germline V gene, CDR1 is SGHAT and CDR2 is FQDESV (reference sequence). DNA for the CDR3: TGTGCCAGCAGCTCGACTAGCGGTAGGGTGGATACGCAGTATTTT. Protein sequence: CASSSTSGRVDTQYF.

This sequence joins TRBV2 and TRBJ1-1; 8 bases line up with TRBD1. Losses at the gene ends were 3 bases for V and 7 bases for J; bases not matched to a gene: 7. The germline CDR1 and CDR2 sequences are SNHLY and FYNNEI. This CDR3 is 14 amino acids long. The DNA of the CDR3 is TGTGCCAGCAGTGAGGTGACAGGGGCAGGTGAAGCTTTCTTT. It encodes CASSEVTGAGEAFF.

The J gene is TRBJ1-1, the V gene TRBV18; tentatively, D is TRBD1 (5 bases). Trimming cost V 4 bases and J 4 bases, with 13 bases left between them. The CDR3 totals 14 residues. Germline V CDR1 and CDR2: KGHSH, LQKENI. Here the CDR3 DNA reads TGTGCCAGCTCACGACCGACAGAGAGCACTGAAGCTTTCTTT. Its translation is CASSRPTESTEAFF.

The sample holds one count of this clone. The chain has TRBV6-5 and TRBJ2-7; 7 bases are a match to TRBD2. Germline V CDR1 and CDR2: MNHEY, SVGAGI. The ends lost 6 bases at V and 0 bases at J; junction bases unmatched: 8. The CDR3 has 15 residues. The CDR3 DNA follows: TGTGCCAGCAGCCCAGGGAGGGCCCGCTCCTACGAGCAGTACTTC. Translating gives CASSPGRARSYEQYF.

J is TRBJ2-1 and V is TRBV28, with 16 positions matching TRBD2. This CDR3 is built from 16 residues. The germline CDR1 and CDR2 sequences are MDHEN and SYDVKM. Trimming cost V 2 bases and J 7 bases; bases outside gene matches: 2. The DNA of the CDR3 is TGTGCCAGCAGTTTAGGGGGACTAGCGGGAGGGAATGAGCAGTTCTTC. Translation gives CASSLGGLAGGNEQFF. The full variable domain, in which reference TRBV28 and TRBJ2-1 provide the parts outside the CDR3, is DVKVTQSSRYLVKRTGEKVFLECVQDMDHENMFWYRQDPGLGLRLIYFSYDVKMKEKGDIPEGYSVSREKKERFSLILESASTNQTSMYLCASSLGGLAGGNEQFFGPGTRLTVL.

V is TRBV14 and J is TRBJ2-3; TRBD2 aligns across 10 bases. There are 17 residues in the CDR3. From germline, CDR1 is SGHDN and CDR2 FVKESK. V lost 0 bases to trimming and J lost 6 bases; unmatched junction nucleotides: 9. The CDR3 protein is CASSQESGGAWSDTQYF. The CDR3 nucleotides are TGTGCCAGCAGCCAAGAGAGCGGGGGGGCCTGGTCGGATACGCAGTATTTT.

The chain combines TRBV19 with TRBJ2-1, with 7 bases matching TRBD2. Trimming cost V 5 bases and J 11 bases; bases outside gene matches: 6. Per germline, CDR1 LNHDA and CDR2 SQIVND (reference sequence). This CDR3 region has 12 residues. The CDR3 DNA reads TGTGCCAGTAGTCTCGGGACTACACAGCAGTTCTTC. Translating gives CASSLGTTQQFF.

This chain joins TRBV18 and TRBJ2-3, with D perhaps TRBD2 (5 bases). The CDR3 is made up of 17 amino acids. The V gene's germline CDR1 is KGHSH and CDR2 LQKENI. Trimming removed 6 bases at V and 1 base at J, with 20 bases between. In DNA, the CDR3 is TGTGCCAGCTCCGCCGCGAGGACTGTCCCTGGCACAGATACGCAGTATTTT. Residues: CASSAARTVPGTDTQYF.

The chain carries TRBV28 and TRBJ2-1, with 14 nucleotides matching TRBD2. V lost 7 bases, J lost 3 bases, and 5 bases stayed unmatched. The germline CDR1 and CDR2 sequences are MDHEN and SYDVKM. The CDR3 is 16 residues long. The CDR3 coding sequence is TGTGCCAGCATTTCCGGACTAGCGGGGGGCTACAATGAGCAGTTCTTC. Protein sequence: CASISGLAGGYNEQFF.

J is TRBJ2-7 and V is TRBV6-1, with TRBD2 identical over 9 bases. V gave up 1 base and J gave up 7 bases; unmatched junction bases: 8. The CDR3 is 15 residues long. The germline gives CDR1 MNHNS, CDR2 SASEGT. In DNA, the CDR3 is TGTGCCAGCAGTGAAGGGTCTAGCGGGATGTTAGAGCAGTACTTC. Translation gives CASSEGSSGMLEQYF.

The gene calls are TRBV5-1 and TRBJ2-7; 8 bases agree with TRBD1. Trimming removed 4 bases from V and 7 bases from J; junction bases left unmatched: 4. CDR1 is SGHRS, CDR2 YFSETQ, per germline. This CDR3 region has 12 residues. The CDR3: CASSPYRGEQYF. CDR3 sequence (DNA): TGCGCCAGCAGCCCGTACAGGGGGGAGCAGTACTTC.

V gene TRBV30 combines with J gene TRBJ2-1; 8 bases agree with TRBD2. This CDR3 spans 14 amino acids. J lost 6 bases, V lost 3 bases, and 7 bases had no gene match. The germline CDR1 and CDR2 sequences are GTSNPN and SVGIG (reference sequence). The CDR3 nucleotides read TGTGCCTGGAGAATGGCGGGAGGACTCAATGAGCAGTTCTTC. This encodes CAWRMAGGLNEQFF.